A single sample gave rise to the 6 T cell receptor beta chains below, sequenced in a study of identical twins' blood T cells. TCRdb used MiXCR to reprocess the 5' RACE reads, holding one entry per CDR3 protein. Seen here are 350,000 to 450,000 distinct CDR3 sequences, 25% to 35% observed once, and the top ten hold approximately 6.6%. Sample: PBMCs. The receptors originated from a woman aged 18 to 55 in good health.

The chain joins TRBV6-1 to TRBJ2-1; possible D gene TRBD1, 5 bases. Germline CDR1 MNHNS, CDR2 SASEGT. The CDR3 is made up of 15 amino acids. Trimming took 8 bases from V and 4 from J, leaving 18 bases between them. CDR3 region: CASRFARVMYNEQFF. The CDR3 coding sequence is TGTGCCAGCCGCTTCGCCAGGGTAATGTACAATGAGCAGTTCTTC.

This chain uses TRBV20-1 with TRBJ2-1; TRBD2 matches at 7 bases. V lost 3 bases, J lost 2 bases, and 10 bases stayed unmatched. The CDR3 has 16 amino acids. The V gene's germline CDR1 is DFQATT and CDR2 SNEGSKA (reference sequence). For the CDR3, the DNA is TGCAGTGCTAGTACGAATCTAGCGGAGGCCTACAATGAGCAGTTCTTC. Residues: CSASTNLAEAYNEQFF.

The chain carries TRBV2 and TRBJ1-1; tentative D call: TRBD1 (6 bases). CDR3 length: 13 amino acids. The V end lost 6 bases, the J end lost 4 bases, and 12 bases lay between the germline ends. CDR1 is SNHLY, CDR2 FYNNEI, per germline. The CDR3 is CASRTTGPTEAFF. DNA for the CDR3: TGTGCCAGCAGAACTACAGGGCCCACTGAAGCTTTCTTT.

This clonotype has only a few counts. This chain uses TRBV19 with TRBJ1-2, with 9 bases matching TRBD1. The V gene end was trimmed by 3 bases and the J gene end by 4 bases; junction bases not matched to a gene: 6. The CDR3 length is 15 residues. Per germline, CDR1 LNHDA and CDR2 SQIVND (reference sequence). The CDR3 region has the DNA TGTGCCAGTAGTATCCGTCCGGGACAGGGCTATGGCTACACCTTC. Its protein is CASSIRPGQGYGYTF.

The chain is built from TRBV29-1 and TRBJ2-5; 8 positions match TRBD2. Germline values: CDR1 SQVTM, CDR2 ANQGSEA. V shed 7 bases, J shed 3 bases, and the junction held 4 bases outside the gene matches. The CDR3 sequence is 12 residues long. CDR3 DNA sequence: TGCAGCGAACATAGCGGGGAAGAGACCCAGTACTTC. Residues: CSEHSGEETQYF.

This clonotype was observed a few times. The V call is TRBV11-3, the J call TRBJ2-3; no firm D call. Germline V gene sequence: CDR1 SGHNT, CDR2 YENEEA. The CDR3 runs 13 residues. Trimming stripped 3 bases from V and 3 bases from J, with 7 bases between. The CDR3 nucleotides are TGTGCCAGCAGCTTCGGACCAACAGATACGCAGTATTTT. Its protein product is CASSFGPTDTQYF.